This T cell receptor beta chain is drawn from a study of blood T cell repertoires in COVID-19. Study background: Material from acute and convalescent COVID-19 was sourced from the United States, Italy and Spain. Sources were T cells, B-cell-depleted T cells, or PBMCs; the material itself was cDNA or gDNA.

Germline values: CDR1 MGHDK, CDR2 SYGVNS. The V gene end was trimmed by 9 bases and the J gene end by 5 bases; junction bases not matched to a gene: 11. This CDR3 region has 15 residues. Profiled with immunoSEQ multiplex PCR; TCRdb holds only in-frame clones, not every one. Among 110,000 to 150,000 clones listed, around 90% were seen once. The chain carries TRBV25-1 and TRBJ2-3; 10 bases fit TRBD1. The clonotype originates from a human donor in a cohort sampled during active COVID-19. Sequenced: peripheral blood. The CDR3 loop reads CASTSDRGIGDTQYF. As DNA, the CDR3 is TGTGCCAGTACATCGGACAGGGGGATTGGAGATACGCAGTATTTT.